This T cell receptor (beta chain) came from a study of response to subunit inactivated influenza vaccine. Remarks on this clonotype: Its antigen remains unidentified.

TCRdb re-analysed the RT-PCR reads in MiXCR, keeping a single row per CDR3 protein. The repertoire includes roughly 700,000 distinct CDR3 sequences, approximately 15% of them detected once, and 6.5% to 8.5% sits in the top ten. Germline values: CDR1 LGHDT, CDR2 YNNKEL (reference sequence). The V and J ends lost 5 bases and 1 base respectively, with 9 bases between them. The CDR3 is 14 amino acids. Findings and limits, study-wide: The authors offered the suggestion that each seasonal influenza vaccination recruits few new T cells.

The chain employs TRBV3-1 and TRBJ1-5, with D uncertain. Sequencing used PBMCs from blood, obtained 14 days before vaccination. This clonotype was sampled from a man over 45 who received an inactivated influenza vaccine. CDR3 sequence (DNA): TGTGCCAGCAGCTCAAGCGCCAGCAATCAGCCCCAGCATTTT. Translated: CASSSSASNQPQHF. Looking up the rest from reference TRBV3-1 and TRBJ1-5 gives the full variable domain: DTAVSQTPKYLVTQMGNDKSIKCEQNLGHDTMYWYKQDSKKFLKIMFSYNNKELIINETVPNRFSPKSPDKAHLNLHINSLELGDSAVYFCASSSSASNQPQHFGDGTRLSIL.